This TCR beta chain was recovered during a study of graft-versus-host responses after intestinal transplantation. Background on the study: Transplant recipients had multivisceral, liver-intestinal, or isolated intestinal grafts. Study observations and caveats: Early post-transplant HvG declines were associated with peak circulating GvH clone levels.

Remarks on this clone: The antigen is not known.

Germline V CDR1 and CDR2: SGHNT, YENEEA. The CDR3 is 15 amino acids. V trimming: 5 bases; J trimming: 5 bases; junction bases outside the gene matches: 6. Repertoires were generated with immunoSEQ multiplex PCR, while TCRdb's copy carries only in-frame clones and drops some. Found here are 40,000 or so clones, roughly nine tenths of them singletons; the top ten hold approximately 6.9%. This material consisted of PBMCs, taken 260 to 280 days after transplant. J is TRBJ2-5 and V is TRBV11-3; TRBD2 aligns across 12 bases. The TCR originated in a human patient who received an intestinal transplant, so some T cells may come from the graft donor. The CDR3 here is CASSPRLAGEETQYF. The CDR3 DNA sequence: TGTGCCAGCAGCCCTAGACTAGCGGGGGAGGAGACCCAGTACTTC. The full variable domain, in which reference TRBV11-3 and TRBJ2-5 provide the parts outside the CDR3, is EAGVVQSPRYKIIEKKQPVAFWCNPISGHNTLYWYLQNLGQGPELLIRYENEEAVDDSQLPKDRFSAERLKGVDSTLKIQPAELGDSAVYLCASSPRLAGEETQYFGPGTRLLVL.